The rows below give T cell receptor beta chains drawn from one sample of a study of cytomegalovirus exposure and HLA in healthy donors. TCRdb's table, derived via immunoSEQ multiplex PCR, lists solely in-frame clones and lacks some. The sample shows about 160,000 clones, approximately 89% of them seen only once. Sequencing input: PBMCs. Receptors were obtained from a woman aged 18-29 years in good health and CMV-seropositive. The conserved cysteine and the conserved F or W are not part of the CDR3 here. Fields, in order: V gene, J gene, CDR3 protein.

TRBV4-1	TRBJ2-7	ASSQDRVYEQY
TRBV6-1	TRBJ2-5	AGDRTGGETQY
TRBV4-3	TRBJ2-2	ASSQEAGLNTGELF
TRBV6-1	TRBJ2-3	ASSGLAGGPDTQY
TRBV6-5	TRBJ2-1	ASSRGGDEQF
TRBV6-5	TRBJ2-2	ASTQGLELF
TRBV5-1	TRBJ2-1	ASSYLAGGRDNEQF
TRBV10-1	TRBJ1-1	ASSESLGTNTEAF
TRBV4-2	TRBJ2-7	ASSPQYEQY
TRBV29-1	TRBJ1-5	SVALGAQPQH
TRBV27	TRBJ2-1	ASSSGGEQF
TRBV30	TRBJ1-1	AWSFVDRSNTEAF
TRBV12-5	TRBJ2-2	ASGSWGRAENTGELF
TRBV28	TRBJ1-5	ASSITQGTRQPQH
TRBV18	TRBJ2-7	ASSPLPGYEQY
TRBV11-3	TRBJ2-3	ASSLSSGSMMDDTQY
TRBV7-8	TRBJ1-1	ASSLVGQANTEAF
TRBV9	TRBJ2-7	ASSPLASGTQY
TRBV5-8	TRBJ1-1	ASSSPQVGEMNTEAF
TRBV29-1	TRBJ1-4	SVRTPHPNDNEKLF
TRBV7-2	TRBJ1-5	ASSRDGSHQPQH
TRBV4-2	TRBJ1-1	ASSQDSRDGMNTEAF
TRBV6-6	TRBJ1-1	ASSYLQGAGDEAF
TRBV27	TRBJ2-1	ASSGWGGNEQF
TRBV4-2	TRBJ2-5	ASSQEQEQETQY
TRBV11-2	TRBJ2-7	ASSPTGVNEQY
TRBV6-5	TRBJ2-1	ASSGAGALLNEQF
TRBV29-1	TRBJ2-5	SVDGRAGETQY
TRBV16	TRBJ1-1	ASSQWTANTEAF
TRBV19	TRBJ1-4	ASSGPETAFANEKLF
TRBV7-2	TRBJ1-1	ASSSMLNTEAF
TRBV18	TRBJ2-2	ASSRGLAANTGELF
TRBV29-1	TRBJ1-2	SVVATGSYGYT
TRBV27	TRBJ1-2	ASSSGTGSNYGYT
TRBV19	TRBJ2-7	ASSTRPRGEQY
TRBV5-1	TRBJ2-1	ASSLDTSGWEQF
TRBV6-5	TRBJ1-4	ASGLKTVNEKLF
TRBV27	TRBJ1-1	ASSLSSGTVNTEAF
TRBV7-3	TRBJ2-7	ASSLGGVDEQY
TRBV11-3	TRBJ2-7	ASSPWLDRNSYEQY
TRBV9	TRBJ2-3	ASSPQGQDTQY
TRBV29-1	TRBJ2-7	SVGSQGAYEQY
TRBV7-2	TRBJ1-5	ASSFWDREYSNQPQH
TRBV9	TRBJ2-7	ASSPRTGGPRQGGGPPYEQY
TRBV15	TRBJ2-7	ATSSRGDPGEQY